This TCR beta chain was identified during a study of shared clonotypes between healthy human individuals. On this clone itself: Its antigen remains unknown.

Germline V lookup: CDR1 SGHNT, CDR2 YYREEE (reference sequence). The CDR3 is made up of 15 amino acids. Losses at the gene ends were 4 bases for V and 3 bases for J; bases not matched to a gene: 2. TCRdb's table, derived via immunoSEQ multiplex PCR, lists solely in-frame clones and lacks some. The repertoire holds about 470,000 clones, with around 75% as singletons. Findings of the study overall: Clonotype sharing levels among donors were expected to vary with sequencing depth.

What was sequenced was PBMCs. The receptor's source is a woman in her 40s in good health. Some clones in this sample may be carry-over from other donors' samples. This chain connects TRBV5-4 to TRBJ1-3; TRBD1 matches at 12 bases. Here the CDR3 DNA reads TGTGCCAGCAGCCGGGACAGGGGGCATGGAAACACCATATATTTT. Residues: CASSRDRGHGNTIYF.